The 9 T cell receptor beta chains reported below all come from one sample, sequenced in a study of cytomegalovirus exposure and HLA in healthy donors. In the PCR, 60 Vbeta and 13 Jbeta primers were used. The data were produced by immunoSEQ multiplex PCR, yet TCRdb's version contains in-frame clones alone and is incomplete. The repertoire includes over 150,000 clones, approximately 74% of them detected once, and roughly 2% sits in the top ten. Sequencing used PBMCs. The receptor source for this set is a man younger than 40 in good health and CMV-seronegative.

This clone was seen a few times. This sequence joins TRBV19 and TRBJ2-2; the match to TRBD2 covers 7 bases. V lost 1 base to trimming and J lost 2 bases; unmatched junction nucleotides: 1. CDR3 length: 15 amino acids. The germline V gene encodes CDR1 LNHDA and CDR2 SQIVND (reference sequence). As DNA, the CDR3 is TGTGCCAGTAGTATAGGAGCGGGAAACACCGGGGAGCTGTTTTTT. Protein sequence: CASSIGAGNTGELFF.

V usage is TRBV28 and J usage is TRBJ1-4, with D uncertain. V lost 10 bases and J 3 bases, leaving 15 bases between the germline ends. CDR3 length: 14 residues. Germline V CDR1 and CDR2: MDHEN, SYDVKM. The DNA of the CDR3 is TGTGCCACCAAGTCACGGGGATCTAATGAAAAACTGTTTTTT. The encoded protein is CATKSRGSNEKLFF.

This rearrangement joins TRBV2 to TRBJ2-5; no clear D gene. The CDR3 has 13 amino acids. Trimming shortened V by 7 bases and J by 0 bases, and 9 bases separated the two germline ends. Germline V gives CDR1 SNHLY, CDR2 FYNNEI. CDR3 bases: TGTGCCAGCAATAACGGGTACCAAGAGACCCAGTACTTC. This translates into CASNNGYQETQYF.

Details on this clone: The same CDR3 can be traced to other DNA sequences in this sample. V is TRBV5-4 and J is TRBJ2-2; 11 positions match TRBD1. V lost 4 bases and J lost 4; bases outside the gene matches: 3. The CDR3 length is 15 residues. Germline CDR1 SGHNT, CDR2 YYREEE (reference sequence). CDR3 loop: CASSTGTGGTGELFF. In nucleotides, the CDR3 is TGTGCCAGCAGCACCGGGACAGGGGGCACCGGGGAGCTGTTTTTT.

The CDR3 DNA is TGTGCCAGCAGCTTGGTCCAGGGTAGCAGCGATGAGCAGTTCTTC. Protein: CASSLVQGSSDEQFF. The genes are TRBV5-4 and TRBJ2-1, with D tentatively TRBD1 (5 bases). Germline V gene sequence: CDR1 SGHNT, CDR2 YYREEE (reference sequence). This CDR3 is 15 amino acids long. The germline V and J ends were trimmed by 0 bases and 8 bases, with 15 bases remaining between them.

The chain combines TRBV6-1 with TRBJ1-1; D is unresolved. Deletions cut 7 bases from V and 0 bases from J, with 6 bases between. Germline CDR1 is MNHNS and CDR2 is SASEGT. The CDR3 has 12 residues. In nucleotides, the CDR3 is TGTGCCAGCACCAACATGAACACTGAAGCTTTCTTT. This codes for CASTNMNTEAFF.

The chain couples TRBV5-1 to TRBJ2-1; 11 positions agree with TRBD1. From germline, CDR1 is SGHRS and CDR2 YFSETQ. V gave up 3 bases and J gave up 8 bases; unmatched junction bases: 10. There are 16 residues in the CDR3. The CDR3 nucleotides read TGCGCCAGCAGCTGGAATCCGGGACAGGGGGTTGATGAGCAGTTCTTC. Translated, it gives CASSWNPGQGVDEQFF. The full variable domain, its missing parts supplied by reference TRBV5-1 and TRBJ2-1, is KAGVTQTPRYLIKTRGQQVTLSCSPISGHRSVSWYQQTPGQGLQFLFEYFSETQRNKGNFPGRFSGRQFSNSRSEMNVSTLELGDSALYLCASSWNPGQGVDEQFFGPGTRLTVL.

The rearrangement joins TRBV5-1 to TRBJ2-5, with 10 nucleotides matching TRBD1. The CDR3 extends over 15 amino acids. With V trimmed by 5 bases and J by 3 bases, 7 bases remained unmatched. The germline V gene encodes CDR1 SGHRS and CDR2 YFSETQ. The CDR3 sequence is CASSDGTGVEETQYF. CDR3 sequence (DNA): TGCGCCAGCAGTGACGGGACAGGGGTTGAAGAGACCCAGTACTTC.

In regard to this clone: The junction shows a germline mismatch at one end, possibly a read error. The CDR3, as DNA: TGTGCCAGCAGTGACCGGGATCCTATTCCTTCACCCCTCAACTTT. Protein sequence: CASSDRDPIPSPLNF. The chain has TRBV6-1 and TRBJ1-6; D is unresolved. This CDR3 is 15 amino acids long. The germline V gene encodes CDR1 MNHNS and CDR2 SASEGT.